This TCR beta chain was identified in a study of blood T cell repertoires in COVID-19. Sequenced by immunoSEQ multiplex PCR; TCRdb stores in-frame clones only, minus some. The table lists 470,000 or so clones, 70% to 90% of them singletons, with around 1.8% in the top ten. This clone occurred a few times. CDR1 MGHRA and CDR2 YSYEKL come from the germline V gene. The CDR3 consists of 14 residues. Unmatched junction bases numbered 1, after V lost 1 base and J lost 4 bases. This chain joins TRBV4-1 and TRBJ1-5; 7 positions match TRBD1. The origin of this receptor is a woman between 18 and 29 years old with acute COVID-19. Specimen: PBMCs or T cells enriched from blood (not recorded which). The CDR3 bases are TGCGCCAGCAGCCAAGTGACAGGGAATCAGCCCCAGCATTTT. Its protein is CASSQVTGNQPQHF.